This is a list of T cell receptor beta chains from one sample in a study of cytomegalovirus exposure and HLA in healthy donors. TCRdb's table, derived via immunoSEQ multiplex PCR, lists solely in-frame clones and lacks some. Altogether a few hundred thousand clones are present, approximately 86% being singletons, with the ten largest covering 2.9%. Sequenced: PBMCs. Source of these receptors: a woman aged 18-29 years in good health and CMV-seronegative. CDR3s include the opening cysteine and the closing phenylalanine or tryptophan. The order of the fields is J gene, V gene, D gene, clone size, CDR3 protein, CDR3 DNA. A D gene is named only where the DNA matches it firmly. Clone size, where shown, is once, few, many, or a class for clones that have expanded.

J gene: TRBJ1-3
V gene: TRBV11-2
D gene: .
clone size: .
CDR3 protein: CASSRTRGNTIYF
CDR3 DNA: TGTGCCAGCAGCCGTACTCGTGGAAACACCATATATTTT

J gene: TRBJ1-1
V gene: TRBV19
D gene: TRBD1
clone size: .
CDR3 protein: CASRRQGGNTEAFF
CDR3 DNA: TGTGCCAGTAGGCGACAGGGAGGGAACACTGAAGCTTTCTTT

J gene: TRBJ1-1
V gene: TRBV19
D gene: TRBD1
clone size: .
CDR3 protein: CASRLLPGQGDTEAFF
CDR3 DNA: TGTGCCAGTAGACTTCTTCCTGGACAGGGTGACACTGAAGCTTTCTTT

J gene: TRBJ2-4
V gene: TRBV28
D gene: .
clone size: .
CDR3 protein: CASSPQEGNIQYF
CDR3 DNA: TGTGCCAGCAGCCCCCAGGAGGGTAACATTCAGTACTTC

J gene: TRBJ2-1
V gene: TRBV30
D gene: TRBD2
clone size: .
CDR3 protein: CAWSDGLAGGGDEQFF
CDR3 DNA: TGTGCCTGGAGTGATGGACTAGCGGGAGGGGGTGATGAGCAGTTCTTC

J gene: TRBJ2-2
V gene: TRBV29-1
D gene: TRBD2
clone size: .
CDR3 protein: CSYKTGTSGTGELFF
CDR3 DNA: TGCAGCTACAAAACCGGGACTAGCGGCACCGGGGAGCTGTTTTTT

J gene: TRBJ1-1
V gene: TRBV2
D gene: TRBD1
clone size: .
CDR3 protein: CASSVFGQGVITEAFF
CDR3 DNA: TGTGCCAGCAGTGTATTCGGCCAGGGGGTTATCACTGAAGCTTTCTTT

J gene: TRBJ2-1
V gene: TRBV5-6
D gene: TRBD2
clone size: .
CDR3 protein: CASSLALRGRAGGEQFF
CDR3 DNA: TGTGCCAGCAGCTTGGCTTTACGCGGGAGGGCCGGAGGGGAGCAGTTCTTC

J gene: TRBJ1-2
V gene: TRBV10-2
D gene: .
clone size: .
CDR3 protein: CASSPTQVGSPKNLNYGYTF
CDR3 DNA: TGCGCCAGCAGTCCGACTCAGGTTGGGAGCCCAAAAAATCTTAACTATGGCTACACCTTC

J gene: TRBJ2-7
V gene: TRBV5-6
D gene: TRBD2
clone size: .
CDR3 protein: CASSQGGAYEQYF
CDR3 DNA: TGTGCCAGCAGCCAGGGAGGGGCCTACGAGCAGTACTTC

J gene: TRBJ2-1
V gene: TRBV28
D gene: .
clone size: .
CDR3 protein: CASSLLEESEQFF
CDR3 DNA: TGTGCCAGCAGTTTATTGGAGGAGAGCGAGCAGTTCTTC

J gene: TRBJ2-7
V gene: TRBV5-6
D gene: TRBD1
clone size: .
CDR3 protein: CASSLQGPGGIFGEQYF
CDR3 DNA: TGTGCCAGCAGCTTGCAGGGCCCAGGGGGAATCTTCGGGGAGCAGTACTTC

J gene: TRBJ1-4
V gene: TRBV7-2
D gene: TRBD1
clone size: .
CDR3 protein: CASSLEGTGVVKLFF
CDR3 DNA: TGTGCCAGCAGCTTAGAGGGCACAGGGGTGGTAAAACTGTTTTTT

J gene: TRBJ2-7
V gene: TRBV9
D gene: .
clone size: .
CDR3 protein: CASSIGASAMYEQYF
CDR3 DNA: TGTGCCAGCAGCATAGGGGCTAGCGCCATGTACGAGCAGTACTTC

J gene: TRBJ2-1
V gene: TRBV5-8
D gene: TRBD2
clone size: .
CDR3 protein: CASSLGLAGPQFF
CDR3 DNA: TGTGCCAGCAGCTTGGGGCTAGCGGGACCTCAGTTCTTC

J gene: TRBJ1-4
V gene: TRBV28
D gene: TRBD1
clone size: once
CDR3 protein: CASSFRDRGTNEKLFF
CDR3 DNA: TGTGCCAGCAGTTTCCGGGACAGGGGGACTAATGAAAAACTGTTTTTT

J gene: TRBJ1-1
V gene: TRBV2
D gene: .
clone size: once
CDR3 protein: CASGEYSNTEAFF
CDR3 DNA: TGTGCCAGCGGGGAGTATTCGAACACTGAAGCTTTCTTT

J gene: TRBJ2-7
V gene: TRBV7-8
D gene: TRBD2
clone size: .
CDR3 protein: CASSFVASGRSERGSYEQYF
CDR3 DNA: TGTGCCAGCAGCTTTGTTGCTAGCGGGAGATCTGAGAGAGGGTCCTACGAGCAGTACTTC

J gene: TRBJ1-3
V gene: TRBV4-1
D gene: TRBD1
clone size: .
CDR3 protein: CASSQGQGVRNTIYF
CDR3 DNA: TGCGCCAGCAGCCAAGGACAGGGGGTACGAAACACCATATATTTT

J gene: TRBJ2-3
V gene: TRBV11-2
D gene: TRBD1
clone size: .
CDR3 protein: CASSQSGTGTDTQYF
CDR3 DNA: TGTGCCAGCAGTCAGTCCGGGACAGGGACAGATACGCAGTATTTT

J gene: TRBJ1-5
V gene: TRBV6-1
D gene: .
clone size: .
CDR3 protein: CASSEMGAGQPQHF
CDR3 DNA: TGTGCCAGCAGTGAAATGGGGGCGGGTCAGCCCCAGCATTTT

J gene: TRBJ2-7
V gene: TRBV30
D gene: .
clone size: .
CDR3 protein: CAWSENSYEQYF
CDR3 DNA: TGTGCCTGGAGTGAAAACAGCTACGAGCAGTACTTC

J gene: TRBJ2-7
V gene: TRBV29-1
D gene: .
clone size: .
CDR3 protein: CSVDREGDHEQYF
CDR3 DNA: TGCAGCGTTGATAGAGAGGGGGACCACGAGCAGTACTTC

J gene: TRBJ1-2
V gene: TRBV5-4
D gene: .
clone size: .
CDR3 protein: CASSPRGGLNYGYTF
CDR3 DNA: TGTGCCAGCAGCCCCCGGGGGGGGCTTAACTATGGCTACACCTTC

J gene: TRBJ2-1
V gene: TRBV7-9
D gene: .
clone size: .
CDR3 protein: CASSAWLDLGNEQFF
CDR3 DNA: TGTGCCAGCTCTGCTTGGCTAGACCTCGGTAATGAGCAGTTCTTC

J gene: TRBJ1-1
V gene: TRBV21-1
D gene: .
clone size: few
CDR3 protein: CASSPGQAFF
CDR3 DNA: TGTGCCAGCAGCCCCGGACAGGCTTTCTTT

J gene: TRBJ2-3
V gene: TRBV27
D gene: .
clone size: .
CDR3 protein: CASPPPAGPGRSTDTQYF
CDR3 DNA: TGTGCCAGCCCCCCACCGGCGGGACCGGGACGGAGCACAGATACGCAGTATTTT

J gene: TRBJ1-1
V gene: TRBV27
D gene: TRBD1
clone size: .
CDR3 protein: CASSLGRTGHTEAFF
CDR3 DNA: TGTGCCAGCAGTTTAGGAAGGACAGGGCACACTGAAGCTTTCTTT

J gene: TRBJ1-1
V gene: TRBV12-5
D gene: .
clone size: .
CDR3 protein: CASGLFQGWGTEAFF
CDR3 DNA: TGTGCTAGTGGTCTCTTTCAGGGGTGGGGCACTGAAGCTTTCTTT

J gene: TRBJ2-7
V gene: TRBV7-9
D gene: TRBD2
clone size: .
CDR3 protein: CASSPSGSYEQYF
CDR3 DNA: TGTGCCAGCAGCCCTAGCGGATCCTACGAGCAGTACTTC

J gene: TRBJ2-1
V gene: TRBV5-8
D gene: TRBD2
clone size: .
CDR3 protein: CASSGGGSSYNEQFF
CDR3 DNA: TGTGCCAGCAGCGGCGGGGGAAGCTCCTACAATGAGCAGTTCTTC

J gene: TRBJ2-7
V gene: TRBV5-1
D gene: .
clone size: .
CDR3 protein: CASSLALSRPGSYEQYF
CDR3 DNA: TGCGCCAGCAGCTTGGCTTTATCTCGGCCAGGCTCCTACGAGCAGTACTTC

J gene: TRBJ1-5
V gene: TRBV5-4
D gene: .
clone size: .
CDR3 protein: CASSLQGSNQPQHF
CDR3 DNA: TGTGCCAGCAGCTTGCAGGGAAGCAATCAGCCCCAGCATTTT

J gene: TRBJ2-2
V gene: TRBV5-1
D gene: .
clone size: .
CDR3 protein: CASSLVGGAGELFF
CDR3 DNA: TGCGCCAGCAGCTTGGTCGGGGGAGCCGGGGAGCTGTTTTTT

J gene: TRBJ2-5
V gene: TRBV5-1
D gene: TRBD2
clone size: .
CDR3 protein: CASSFGLAGGEIQETQYF
CDR3 DNA: TGCGCCAGCAGCTTTGGGCTAGCGGGAGGAGAGATCCAAGAGACCCAGTACTTC

J gene: TRBJ1-2
V gene: TRBV29-1
D gene: TRBD1
clone size: .
CDR3 protein: CSVGPGQGNDIWIYTF
CDR3 DNA: TGCAGCGTCGGTCCGGGACAGGGCAATGATATATGGATCTACACCTTC

J gene: TRBJ2-7
V gene: TRBV5-1
D gene: .
clone size: .
CDR3 protein: CASSLASGGQQIWGQYF
CDR3 DNA: TGCGCCAGCAGCTTGGCGAGCGGTGGACAGCAGATTTGGGGGCAGTACTTC

J gene: TRBJ2-7
V gene: TRBV27
D gene: TRBD1
clone size: .
CDR3 protein: CASSTRQGAGEQYF
CDR3 DNA: TGTGCCAGCAGTACACGACAGGGGGCGGGGGAGCAGTACTTC

J gene: TRBJ2-2
V gene: TRBV5-4
D gene: TRBD2
clone size: .
CDR3 protein: CASRREDSGELFF
CDR3 DNA: TGTGCCAGCAGGCGGGAGGATAGCGGGGAGCTGTTTTTT

J gene: TRBJ2-3
V gene: TRBV4-3
D gene: TRBD2
clone size: .
CDR3 protein: CASSQGLRETPGDTQYF
CDR3 DNA: TGCGCCAGCAGCCAAGGTCTGCGGGAGACCCCGGGAGATACGCAGTATTTT

J gene: TRBJ2-1
V gene: TRBV5-1
D gene: .
clone size: .
CDR3 protein: CASSSVSQRRPFF
CDR3 DNA: TGCGCCAGCAGTTCCGTTAGCCAGAGACGACCGTTCTTC